This T cell receptor (beta chain) was identified in a study of blood T cell repertoires in COVID-19. Turning to the study itself: From T cells, B-cell-depleted T cells, or PBMCs came the material, which was cDNA or gDNA.

Per the original data handling: How many nucleated cells were present was estimated from reference gene primer amplification. Profiled with immunoSEQ multiplex PCR; TCRdb holds only in-frame clones, not every one. That table is the source of V, J and clone size, and D and trimming were worked out from the DNA. The sample yields more than 95,000 clones, about 85% seen once. Germline V gene lookup returns CDR1 SGHRS and CDR2 YFSETQ. The CDR3 covers 13 residues. V was trimmed by 0 bases and J by 4 bases, leaving 5 bases between them. The sample consisted of peripheral blood. The origin of this receptor is a woman aged 80 or over with acute or convalescent COVID-19. The V call is TRBV5-1, the J call TRBJ2-1; D is unclear. As DNA, the CDR3 is TGCGCCAGCAGCTTGGACAGATACAATGAGCAGTTCTTC. This encodes CASSLDRYNEQFF. Full variable domain (rest looked up from reference TRBV5-1 and TRBJ2-1): KAGVTQTPRYLIKTRGQQVTLSCSPISGHRSVSWYQQTPGQGLQFLFEYFSETQRNKGNFPGRFSGRQFSNSRSEMNVSTLELGDSALYLCASSLDRYNEQFFGPGTRLTVL.